Following are 24 T cell receptor beta chains from one sample sequenced in a study of T cell responses to AZD1222 COVID-19 vaccine. Measured with immunoSEQ multiplex PCR; TCRdb has only the in-frame clones, and not every one. The table has 80,000 or so clones, roughly 82% seen once. Here the sequenced sample was peripheral blood, taken on day 0 of AZD1222 vaccination. The receptors stem from an adult in good health.

This chain uses TRBV5-5 with TRBJ2-5; 7 nucleotides match TRBD2. J lost 2 bases, V lost 3 bases, and 7 bases had no gene match. The CDR3 loop spans 15 amino acids. The V gene's germline CDR1 is SGHKS and CDR2 YYEKEE (reference sequence). The CDR3 coding sequence is TGTGCCAGCAGCTGGGAGGGGCTCTCTCAAGAGACCCAGTACTTC. Amino acids: CASSWEGLSQETQYF.

The chain uses TRBV7-9 and TRBJ1-1; D gene uncertain. The CDR3 has 14 residues. Trimming left V 3 bases short and J 4 bases short, with 12 bases between. Germline V lookup: CDR1 SEHNR, CDR2 FQNEAQ (reference sequence). CDR3 DNA sequence: TGTGCCAGCAGCTTTTCCGAAGTGGGCACTGAAGCTTTCTTT. Translated, it gives CASSFSEVGTEAFF.

The chain carries TRBV11-3 and TRBJ2-1; 10 positions agree with TRBD2. The CDR3 is 16 amino acids. After removal of 3 bases from V and 1 base from J, the junction contained 3 bases not matched to a gene. Germline-derived CDR1 and CDR2 are SGHNT and YENEEA. The CDR3 loop reads CASSLRLAGSYNEQFF. DNA of the CDR3: TGTGCCAGCAGCTTGCGACTAGCGGGTTCCTACAATGAGCAGTTCTTC. Using reference TRBV11-3 and TRBJ2-1 for the parts outside the CDR3, the full variable domain is EAGVVQSPRYKIIEKKQPVAFWCNPISGHNTLYWYLQNLGQGPELLIRYENEEAVDDSQLPKDRFSAERLKGVDSTLKIQPAELGDSAVYLCASSLRLAGSYNEQFFGPGTRLTVL.

The chain recombines TRBV27 with TRBJ1-5; D remains ambiguous. V lost 9 bases and J 4 bases, leaving 22 bases between the germline ends. The CDR3 runs 16 residues. Germline V gives CDR1 MNHEY, CDR2 SMNVEV (reference sequence). The CDR3 bases are TGTGCCAGTATTAACTCAGTGGGCCTGACGAATCAGCCCCAGCATTTT. It is translated as CASINSVGLTNQPQHF.

V usage is TRBV11-3 and J usage is TRBJ2-1; D is uncertain. The CDR3 is 14 amino acids. The V gene lost 0 bases and the J gene lost 4 bases, with 7 bases spanning the gap. Looked up from germline, CDR1 is SGHNT and CDR2 is YENEEA. In nucleotides, the CDR3 is TGTGCCAGCAGCTTAGATTACCGGTACAATGAGCAGTTCTTC. It specifies CASSLDYRYNEQFF. The full variable domain, rest sourced from reference TRBV11-3 and TRBJ2-1, is EAGVVQSPRYKIIEKKQPVAFWCNPISGHNTLYWYLQNLGQGPELLIRYENEEAVDDSQLPKDRFSAERLKGVDSTLKIQPAELGDSAVYLCASSLDYRYNEQFFGPGTRLTVL.

J is TRBJ1-1 and V is TRBV2; D call uncertain. This CDR3 has 14 residues. CDR1 and CDR2 from the germline V gene are SNHLY and FYNNEI. V shed 4 bases and J shed 4 bases, with 13 bases lying between them. Here the CDR3 DNA reads TGTGCCAGCAGTGTCCCCATCGAGGTCACTGAAGCTTTCTTT. This encodes CASSVPIEVTEAFF.

V usage is TRBV5-1 and J usage is TRBJ2-7, with D hard to call. Per germline, CDR1 SGHRS and CDR2 YFSETQ. The germline V and J ends were trimmed by 0 bases and 4 bases, with 11 bases remaining between them. This CDR3 comprises 14 residues. The CDR3 loop is CASSLEGLPYEQYF. The CDR3 DNA follows: TGCGCCAGCAGCTTGGAGGGCTTACCTTACGAGCAGTACTTC.

V and J are TRBV27 and TRBJ1-1; D gene unclear. The germline V gene encodes CDR1 MNHEY and CDR2 SMNVEV (reference sequence). The CDR3 has 15 residues. Trimming removed 2 bases from V and 1 base from J, with 11 bases in between. The CDR3 sequence is CASSLGVTPNTEAFF. CDR3 DNA sequence: TGTGCCAGCAGTTTAGGCGTGACACCGAACACTGAAGCTTTCTTT.

The chain uses TRBV11-2 and TRBJ2-1, with a weak D call TRBD1 (6 bases). CDR1 and CDR2 (germline): SGHAT, FQNNGV. The CDR3 has 13 residues. Trimming stripped 0 bases from V and 10 bases from J, with 10 bases between. The DNA of the CDR3 is TGTGCCAGCAGCTTAGATCAGGGGAGAGAGCAGTTCTTC. Its protein is CASSLDQGREQFF.

This clone turned up a few times. The rearrangement uses TRBV6-5 and TRBJ1-2; no clear D. The V and J ends lost 6 bases and 7 bases respectively, with 12 bases between them. Germline V gene data show CDR1 as MNHEY and CDR2 as SVGAGI. CDR3 size: 12 residues. CDR3 nucleotides: TGTGCCAGCAGCTCCTTCGGGCTTGGCTACACCTTC. Translated: CASSSFGLGYTF.

This clone came up a few times. CDR3 protein: CASSYTGGIDEQYF. As DNA, the CDR3 is TGTGCCAGCAGTTACACAGGGGGCATCGACGAGCAGTACTTC. The chain combines TRBV6-2 or TRBV6-3 with TRBJ2-7, with TRBD1 matching over 9 bases. Trimming at V came to 2 bases and at J to 5 bases, leaving 4 bases not matched to a gene. The CDR3 sequence is 14 residues long. Germline V lookup: CDR1 MNHEY, CDR2 SVGEGT.

In its sample, this clone was seen once. V and J are TRBV10-2 and TRBJ1-2, with a tentative D call TRBD1 (6 bases). CDR1 is WSHSY, CDR2 SAAADI, per germline. The CDR3 covers 14 residues. Trimming cost V 3 bases and J 7 bases, with 15 bases left between them. The CDR3 reads CASSDPPRGFGYTF. DNA of the CDR3: TGCGCCAGCAGTGACCCCCCGAGGGGGTTTGGCTACACCTTC.

The chain carries TRBV6-5 and TRBJ1-2, with no clear D. Deletions cut 6 bases from V and 7 bases from J, with 18 bases between. Germline V gives CDR1 MNHEY, CDR2 SVGAGI. The CDR3 consists of 14 residues. CDR3 nucleotides: TGTGCCAGCAGCCTCGAACCTATACGCTTTGGCTACACCTTC. Translating it yields CASSLEPIRFGYTF.

This chain links TRBV11-2 with TRBJ2-7; D is unresolved. Germline CDR1 is SGHAT and CDR2 is FQNNGV. V dropped 4 bases and J dropped 0 bases, with 10 bases sitting between them. The CDR3 sequence is 14 residues long. CDR3 DNA: TGTGCCAGCAGCTCCCTGAGATACTCCTACGAGCAGTACTTC. It translates to CASSSLRYSYEQYF.

This sequence joins TRBV2 and TRBJ2-5, with D perhaps matching TRBD1 (6 bases). V dropped 3 bases and J dropped 4 bases, with 12 bases sitting between them. The CDR3 spans 14 residues. Germline V gene lookup returns CDR1 SNHLY and CDR2 FYNNEI. The CDR3 here is CASSDARGGETQYF. The CDR3 nucleotides read TGTGCCAGCAGTGACGCCAGGGGTGGAGAGACCCAGTACTTC.

The chain joins TRBV4-3 to TRBJ2-6; 7 bases align to TRBD2. The CDR3 has 18 amino acids. In germline, CDR1 is LGHNA, CDR2 YSLEER. V was pared by 0 bases and J by 1 base, with 6 bases of the junction left unmatched. The CDR3 region has the DNA TGCGCCAGCAGCCAAGAAGGCGGGAGTTTTTCTGGGGCCAACGTCCTGACTTTC. This translates into CASSQEGGSFSGANVLTF.

The gene calls are TRBV11-2 and TRBJ2-1, with a possible D match to TRBD2 (5 bases). Trimming removed 0 bases from V and 16 bases from J, with 22 bases in between. This CDR3 spans 15 amino acids. The V gene's germline CDR1 is SGHAT and CDR2 FQNNGV. CDR3 nucleotides: TGTGCCAGCAGCTTAGACCTATTTATTAGTGGGAGAAAATTCTTC. This encodes CASSLDLFISGRKFF.

The genes are TRBV6-2 or TRBV6-3 and TRBJ2-5; 15 bases line up with TRBD2. Trimming cost V 5 bases and J 7 bases; bases outside gene matches: 14. CDR1 and CDR2 (germline): MNHEY, SVGEGT. The CDR3 is made up of 18 amino acids. This CDR3 reads CASSVNGTSGGPHGTQYF. The DNA for the CDR3 is TGTGCCAGCAGTGTAAACGGGACTAGCGGGGGGCCCCATGGGACCCAGTACTTC.

V gene TRBV9 combines with J gene TRBJ2-5; D gene unclear. Germline lookup yields CDR1 SGDLS and CDR2 YYNGEE. V was pared by 1 base and J by 4 bases, with 5 bases between. The CDR3 totals 12 residues. CDR3 in amino acids: CASSVKGETQYF. DNA of the CDR3: TGTGCCAGCAGCGTAAAGGGAGAGACCCAGTACTTC.

The chain is built from TRBV5-1 and TRBJ2-1; TRBD2 agrees at 8 bases. CDR1 and CDR2 (germline): SGHRS, YFSETQ. This CDR3 has 15 residues. V lost 0 bases to trimming and J lost 8 bases; unmatched junction nucleotides: 7. CDR3 nucleotides: TGCGCCAGCAGCTTGGCATTAGCGGGACGGGATGAGCAGTTCTTC. This codes for CASSLALAGRDEQFF.

The table lists this clone with a count of one. V and J are TRBV6-1 and TRBJ1-1; D is undetermined. Deletions cut 4 bases from V and 0 bases from J, with 21 bases between. Germline CDR1 reads MNHNS; CDR2 reads SASEGT. The CDR3 length is 18 residues. DNA of the CDR3: TGTGCCAGCAGTGGTGCTTTTAAGGACGCCAGGTTGAACACTGAAGCTTTCTTT. Protein product: CASSGAFKDARLNTEAFF.

This clone was detected once. This chain joins TRBV7-8 and TRBJ1-6; TRBD1 might be the D (6 bases). The V and J ends lost 2 bases and 9 bases respectively, with 11 bases between them. Germline V gene lookup returns CDR1 SGHVS and CDR2 FQNEAQ. The CDR3 spans 14 residues. The CDR3 region has the DNA TGTGCCAGCAGCTTACAACAGGGAACTTCACCCCTCCACTTT. Protein sequence: CASSLQQGTSPLHF.

The V and J genes are TRBV5-4 and TRBJ2-3; 10 nucleotides line up with TRBD2. CDR1 and CDR2 (germline): SGHNT, YYREEE (reference sequence). The V segment lost 0 bases and the J segment 9 bases; nucleotides outside the gene matches: 7. The length of the CDR3 is 15 residues. The CDR3 DNA reads TGTGCCAGCAGCTTGGCCGGGCTAGCGGGAGCAACGCAGTATTTT. Protein: CASSLAGLAGATQYF.

The V call is TRBV28, the J call TRBJ2-5; D gene ambiguous. Germline V lookup: CDR1 MDHEN, CDR2 SYDVKM. Trimming stripped 2 bases from V and 2 bases from J, with 12 bases between. This CDR3 region has 15 residues. CDR3 DNA sequence: TGTGCCAGCAGTTTAATGGCAGCGTTGCAAGAGACCCAGTACTTC. This translates into CASSLMAALQETQYF.